The 12 T cell receptor beta chains below come from one sample, sequenced in a study of blood T cell repertoires in COVID-19. Sequencing was performed with immunoSEQ multiplex PCR; in TCRdb, only in-frame clones are kept and a portion is missing. The data contain a few hundred thousand clones, around 87% of them singletons. What was sequenced was PBMCs or T cells enriched from blood (not recorded which). These receptors came from a woman between 35 and 50 years old who had recovered from COVID-19.

V and J are TRBV2 and TRBJ1-6, with 9 bases lining up with TRBD1. The CDR3 contains 22 residues. The V gene end was trimmed by 7 bases and the J gene end by 7 bases; junction bases not matched to a gene: 29. Germline V gene lookup returns CDR1 SNHLY and CDR2 FYNNEI. CDR3 nucleotides: TGTGCCAGCATGTACAGGGCTGTAACATTGTGGGGACAGGGTGTTCGAAATTCACCCCTCCACTTT. Translated, it gives CASMYRAVTLWGQGVRNSPLHF.

The rearrangement links TRBV5-1 to TRBJ1-3; TRBD1 is a possible D gene (5 bases). V was clipped by 0 bases and J by 4 bases, with 11 bases between them. Looked up from germline, CDR1 is SGHRS and CDR2 is YFSETQ. The CDR3 runs 15 residues. The CDR3 coding sequence is TGCGCCAGCAGCTTGGATCCTCGGGGGGGAAACACCATATATTTT. It is translated as CASSLDPRGGNTIYF. Drawing the rest from reference TRBV5-1 and TRBJ1-3, the complete variable domain is KAGVTQTPRYLIKTRGQQVTLSCSPISGHRSVSWYQQTPGQGLQFLFEYFSETQRNKGNFPGRFSGRQFSNSRSEMNVSTLELGDSALYLCASSLDPRGGNTIYFGEGSWLTVV.

The chain carries TRBV30 and TRBJ2-7, with 7 positions matching TRBD1. CDR3 length equals 15 residues. Per germline, CDR1 GTSNPN and CDR2 SVGIG (reference sequence). V was clipped by 5 bases and J by 5 bases; unmatched bases: 15. The CDR3 DNA reads as TGTGCCTGGCGCAGTACAGGGACAGTTACCCACGAGCAGTACTTC. Translating gives CAWRSTGTVTHEQYF.

The count of this clone is one. This chain links TRBV10-2 with TRBJ2-5, with D perhaps TRBD2 (6 bases). Trimming took off 6 bases at V and 2 bases at J, with 16 bases between the two ends. Germline V gives CDR1 WSHSY, CDR2 SAAADI. This CDR3 contains 15 residues. The DNA of the CDR3 is TGCGCCAGCAGCGACCAGGTGGGGGGACAAGAGACCCAGTACTTC. It is translated as CASSDQVGGQETQYF.

This rearrangement joins TRBV29-1 to TRBJ2-7, with D maybe TRBD2 (7 bases). Germline V gene sequence: CDR1 SQVTM, CDR2 ANQGSEA. This CDR3 has 13 amino acids. Trimming took off 7 bases at V and 4 bases at J, with 17 bases between the two ends. The CDR3 loop reads CSARGGDGYEQYF. CDR3 sequence (DNA): TGCAGCGCAAGGGGGGGGGACGGTTACGAGCAGTACTTC.

V is TRBV5-4 and J is TRBJ2-2; 11 positions agree with TRBD2. The J segment lost 2 bases and the V segment lost 4 bases, leaving 4 bases of the junction unmatched. The V gene's germline CDR1 is SGHNT and CDR2 YYREEE (reference sequence). The CDR3 totals 16 residues. In nucleotides, the CDR3 is TGTGCCAGCAGCGCCGGGACTAGCGGCAACACCGGGGAGCTGTTTTTT. The encoded protein is CASSAGTSGNTGELFF. Supplemented by reference TRBV5-4 and TRBJ2-2, the full variable domain reads ETGVTQSPTHLIKTRGQQVTLRCSSQSGHNTVSWYQQALGQGPQFIFQYYREEENGRGNFPPRFSGLQFPNYSSELNVNALELDDSALYLCASSAGTSGNTGELFFGEGSRLTVL.

This rearrangement joins TRBV18 to TRBJ2-7, with TRBD1 matching 7 bases. J gave up 4 bases and V 3 bases, and 6 bases lay outside the gene matches. The CDR3 runs 14 residues. The V gene's germline CDR1 is KGHSH and CDR2 LQKENI. CDR3 DNA sequence: TGTGCCAGCTCACCCATGGGACAGACTTACGAGCAGTACTTC. This translates into CASSPMGQTYEQYF.

The chain is built from TRBV9 and TRBJ2-5, with D maybe TRBD2 (6 bases). The V gene lost 0 bases and the J gene lost 5 bases, with 11 bases spanning the gap. The CDR3 consists of 14 residues. From germline, CDR1 is SGDLS and CDR2 YYNGEE. Here the CDR3 reads CASSVEEGRETQYF. The CDR3 nucleotides are TGTGCCAGCAGCGTAGAGGAGGGCAGGGAGACCCAGTACTTC. Complete variable domain (other parts from reference TRBV9 and TRBJ2-5): DSGVTQTPKHLITATGQRVTLRCSPRSGDLSVYWYQQSLDQGLQFLIQYYNGEERAKGNILERFSAQQFPDLHSELNLSSLELGDSALYFCASSVEEGRETQYFGPGTRLLVL.

This clone was seen just once. The V gene is TRBV7-2, the J gene TRBJ2-1; 16 bases are shared with TRBD2. The ends lost 5 bases at V and 10 bases at J; junction bases unmatched: 8. Germline CDR1 is SGHTA and CDR2 is FQGNSA. This CDR3 contains 16 residues. The CDR3 region is CASSPQGTSGRAEQFF. The CDR3 nucleotides are TGTGCCAGCAGCCCGCAAGGGACTAGCGGGAGGGCAGAGCAGTTCTTC. Drawing the rest from reference TRBV7-2 and TRBJ2-1, the complete variable domain is GAGVSQSPSNKVTEKGKDVELRCDPISGHTALYWYRQSLGQGLEFLIYFQGNSAPDKSGLPSDRFSAERTGGSVSTLTIQRTQQEDSAVYLCASSPQGTSGRAEQFFGPGTRLTVL.

The chain links TRBV6-1 to TRBJ2-1; 8 bases fit TRBD1. Germline V gives CDR1 MNHNS, CDR2 SASEGT. After removal of 3 bases from V and 6 bases from J, the junction contained 7 bases not matched to a gene. The CDR3 is made up of 15 amino acids. The CDR3 DNA reads as TGTGCCAGCAGTGAGCAGGGGGCGCTCCCCAATGAGCAGTTCTTC. It is translated as CASSEQGALPNEQFF.

The chain has TRBV30 and TRBJ2-1, with 11 positions matching TRBD2. The V gene's germline CDR1 is GTSNPN and CDR2 SVGIG (reference sequence). J lost 3 bases, V lost 0 bases, and 7 bases had no gene match. The CDR3 runs 17 residues. The CDR3 loop reads CAWSVPPLAGVYNEQFF. The CDR3 DNA sequence: TGTGCCTGGAGTGTACCCCCACTAGCGGGAGTCTACAATGAGCAGTTCTTC. Variable domain in full (rest from reference TRBV30 and TRBJ2-1): SQTIHQWPATLVQPVGSPLSLECTVEGTSNPNLYWYRQAAGRGLQLLFYSVGIGQISSEVPQNLSASRPQDRQFILSSKKLLLSDSGFYLCAWSVPPLAGVYNEQFFGPGTRLTVL.

V is TRBV5-5 and J is TRBJ1-1; D is undetermined. The V end was cut by 0 bases, the J end by 4 bases, with 10 bases between. The CDR3 length is 14 residues. Germline CDR1 is SGHKS and CDR2 is YYEKEE (reference sequence). CDR3 DNA: TGTGCCAGCAGCTTGGACGGGGTTTCCACTGAAGCTTTCTTT. It translates to CASSLDGVSTEAFF.